This T cell receptor beta chain was retrieved from a study of blood T cell repertoires in COVID-19. About the research overall: Sources were T cells, B-cell-depleted T cells, or PBMCs; the material itself was cDNA or gDNA.

The trim removed 5 bases at V and 5 bases at J, leaving 6 bases unmatched. This CDR3 has 15 amino acids. The germline V gene encodes CDR1 SGHVS and CDR2 FQNEAQ. This clone was detected only once. Original data processing: Estimation of nucleated cell counts relied on the amplification of reference gene primers. Some clones are missing from TCRdb's copy, which holds only in-frame ones; the method was immunoSEQ multiplex PCR. Clonal size and the V and J genes are those of that table, whereas D and trimming came from the DNA. The profile shows 23,000 or so clones, 70% to 90% of them singletons. The TCR originated in a man in his sixties or seventies with acute or convalescent COVID-19. Sequencing input: peripheral blood. V usage is TRBV7-8 and J usage is TRBJ1-4; 9 bases match TRBD1. The CDR3 region is CASSTRQGGNEKLFF. The CDR3, as DNA: TGTGCCAGCAGCACGAGACAGGGGGGGAATGAAAAACTGTTTTTT.